A single sample gave rise to the 10 T cell receptor beta chains below, sequenced in a study of T cell repertoires in cytomegalovirus infection. These TCRs' antigens remain unknown. A single record per CDR3 protein comes from TCRdb applying MiXCR to the reads. Of some 900,000 distinct CDR3 sequences in the sample, less than 35% were seen once. Sequencing was performed on cultured CD8+ T cells from PBMCs, taken from culture after CMV antigen stimulation. These receptors were taken from a human donor in good health (CMV status not recorded). Some clones in this sample may be carry-over from other donors' samples.

The chain couples TRBV23-1 to TRBJ1-6; D unclear. TRBV23-1 is an ORF, and what it does is uncertain. V lost 7 bases and J 8 bases, leaving 9 bases between the germline ends. The CDR3 length is 12 residues. CDR3 sequence: CASTASHSPLHF. Here the CDR3 DNA reads TGCGCCAGCACCGCAAGCCATTCACCCCTCCACTTT.

This chain links TRBV5-1 with TRBJ2-7; 8 positions agree with TRBD1. J gave up 0 bases and V 4 bases, and 6 bases lay outside the gene matches. CDR3 size: 15 residues. CDR1 is SGHRS and CDR2 is YFSETQ in the germline V gene. The CDR3 DNA sequence: TGCGCCAGCAGCGTCGGACAGGGTTACTCCTACGAGCAGTACTTC. Translating gives CASSVGQGYSYEQYF.

In this sample, this clonotype turned up a few times. Written as DNA, the CDR3 is TGTGCCAGCAGCTTAAGTAGCGGGGGGGCAAATGAGCAGTTCTTC. It codes for CASSLSSGGANEQFF. The V and J genes are TRBV7-3 and TRBJ2-1; TRBD2 matches 11 bases. CDR3 length: 15 residues. Germline V gene sequence: CDR1 SGHTA, CDR2 FQGTGA. The trim removed 1 base at V and 7 bases at J, leaving 3 bases unmatched.

V is TRBV5-1 and J is TRBJ2-1; either TRBD1 or TRBD2 may fit D (5 bases each). CDR3 length equals 17 residues. Trimming left V 4 bases short and J 0 bases short, with 17 bases between. Germline assignment: CDR1 SGHRS and CDR2 YFSETQ. The CDR3 here is CASSGIGDQSSYNEQFF. In DNA form, the CDR3 reads TGCGCCAGCAGCGGGATCGGGGACCAGAGCTCCTACAATGAGCAGTTCTTC. Full variable domain (rest looked up from reference TRBV5-1 and TRBJ2-1): KAGVTQTPRYLIKTRGQQVTLSCSPISGHRSVSWYQQTPGQGLQFLFEYFSETQRNKGNFPGRFSGRQFSNSRSEMNVSTLELGDSALYLCASSGIGDQSSYNEQFFGPGTRLTVL.

The chain has TRBV7-6 and TRBJ2-3; D assignment may be TRBD1 or TRBD2 (5 bases each). The germline V gene has CDR1 SGHVS and CDR2 FNYEAQ. V lost 5 bases and J 4 bases, leaving 16 bases between the germline ends. This CDR3 contains 15 residues. The CDR3 DNA follows: TGTGCCAGCAGCCCCGGGGTAGCCAGGGCAGATACGCAGTATTTT. Encoded protein: CASSPGVARADTQYF. The full variable domain, rest sourced from reference TRBV7-6 and TRBJ2-3, is GAGVSQSPRYKVTKRGQDVALRCDPISGHVSLYWYRQALGQGPEFLTYFNYEAQQDKSGLPNDRFSAERPEGSISTLTIQRTEQRDSAMYRCASSPGVARADTQYFGPGTRLTVL.

The CDR3 reads CASSPNRDSYNEQFF. CDR3 DNA: TGTGCCAGCAGCCCGAACAGGGATTCCTACAATGAGCAGTTCTTC. The gene calls are TRBV11-2 and TRBJ2-1, with a possible D match to TRBD1 (6 bases). The CDR3 has 15 residues. The V end lost 5 bases, the J end lost 1 base, and 12 bases lay between the germline ends. Per germline, CDR1 SGHAT and CDR2 FQNNGV.

The CDR3 nucleotides read TGTGCCACCAGCAGAGGGACGGACTCTGGAAACACCATATATTTT. Protein sequence: CATSRGTDSGNTIYF. The rearrangement joins TRBV15 to TRBJ1-3, with D uncertain. CDR3 length equals 15 residues. Between the trimmed V and J ends, which lost 1 base and 0 bases, there was a span of 7 bases. CDR1 is LNHNV and CDR2 is YYDKDF in the germline V gene (reference sequence).

V gene TRBV2 combines with J gene TRBJ2-3; D might be TRBD2 (6 bases). V was clipped by 8 bases and J by 4 bases, with 19 bases between them. The CDR3 extends over 15 amino acids. Germline CDR1 and CDR2: SNHLY and FYNNEI. The CDR3 coding sequence is TGTGCCAGCGCCGGGACGGGGAGGAGTGCAGATACGCAGTATTTT. Translating it yields CASAGTGRSADTQYF.

The chain is built from TRBV9 and TRBJ2-3, with 8 bases matching TRBD2. The CDR3 extends over 16 amino acids. Germline CDR1 SGDLS, CDR2 YYNGEE. J was trimmed by 0 bases and V by 1 base; bases with no gene match: 4. CDR3 in amino acids: CASSVTLADSTDTQYF. The CDR3 DNA follows: TGTGCCAGCAGCGTAACACTAGCGGATAGCACAGATACGCAGTATTTT.

J is TRBJ1-1 and V is TRBV6-2 or TRBV6-3; D may be TRBD1 (6 bases). V dropped 5 bases and J dropped 3 bases, with 22 bases sitting between them. This CDR3 region has 17 residues. From germline, CDR1 is MNHEY and CDR2 SVGEGT. CDR3 protein: CASSPLRLGQSDTEAFF. The DNA for the CDR3 is TGTGCCAGCAGTCCACTACGTCTCGGACAGAGCGACACTGAAGCTTTCTTT.